This entry describes one T cell receptor (beta chain). Antigen unknown. The data were obtained in a study of cytomegalovirus exposure and HLA in healthy donors. At the level of the study: The 550 to 800 first-cohort repertoires and the 130 or so validation repertoires shared the same platform, a later analysis reported.

Germline V gives CDR1 MGHRA, CDR2 YSYEKL. The CDR3 extends over 18 amino acids. Between the trimmed V and J ends, which lost 1 base and 0 bases, there was a span of 16 bases. General study findings and limits: Usually a TCR sequence was rare, but some public TCRs were found in many donors. According to the study, approximately 150 TCR beta chains were cytomegalovirus-associated. It was found in a later analysis that first-cohort TCR clusters tended to co-occur in the 90 to 150 validation repertoires.

The repertoire was sequenced with immunoSEQ multiplex PCR; TCRdb's copy has only in-frame clones and lacks some. This sample has hundreds of thousands of clones, with 87% found just once. The TCR comes from a woman aged 18-29 years in good health and CMV-seropositive. Source material: PBMCs. The rearrangement uses TRBV4-1 and TRBJ1-3, with D uncertain. The CDR3 nucleotides are TGCGCCAGCAGCCAAGTCGGAGAAGTCGGACTCTCTGGAAACACCATATATTTT. Protein: CASSQVGEVGLSGNTIYF.